This TCR beta chain was identified in a study of T cells in Graves' hyperthyroidism and ophthalmopathy. Study-level findings and limits: Ophthalmopathy was distinguished from stable hyperthyroidism by 13 V-J signatures.

RNA transcripts gave rise to amplified TCR beta CDR3 regions. The study used the HTBI primer set for a first-round RT-PCR of the TCR CDR3. TCRdb reprocessed the multiplex PCR reads via MiXCR and lists one record per CDR3 protein. The sample records about 610,000 distinct CDR3 sequences, roughly 14% being singletons. This clonotype was seen many times. Its specificity is not known. The junction had 4 bases not matched to a gene; V was cut back by 4 bases and J by 0 bases. The CDR3 loop spans 15 amino acids. The sample taken for sequencing was blood. This receptor was taken from a woman aged 40 to 49 with Graves' ophthalmopathy. This chain links TRBV12-3 or TRBV12-4 with TRBJ2-7, with 9 bases that match TRBD2. For the CDR3, the DNA is TGTGCCAGCAGTTCGTTAGCGGGGGACTCCTACGAGCAGTACTTC. Residues: CASSSLAGDSYEQYF.